This TCR beta chain appears in the sequencing data of a study of OX40 agonist ivuxolimab in advanced cancers. The overall study: Three patients, one with hepatocellular carcinoma and two with cutaneous melanoma, responded partially. Study outcomes and limitations: The CD4+ and CD8+ T cells in the blood had expanded clonally by week 6 at 0.1 to 3.0 mg/kg. Low clonal expansion, among the lowest seen, marked partial responders at 0.1-3.0 mg/kg.

Method: immunoSEQ multiplex PCR; TCRdb's copy keeps in-frame clones and lacks some. The sample has more than 45,000 clones, around nine tenths seen once. The CDR3 has 14 amino acids. Trimming pared 0 bases from V and 2 bases from J, leaving 8 bases between. Germline lookup yields CDR1 LNHNV and CDR2 YYDKDF (reference sequence). With regard to this clone: The antigen remains undetermined.

This specimen consisted of CD4+ or CD8+ T cells sorted from blood, obtained in a trial of the OX40 agonist ivuxolimab. The TCR comes from an adult with an advanced solid tumor such as melanoma, head and neck, liver or kidney cancer. The V gene is TRBV15, the J gene TRBJ2-7, with D maybe TRBD2 (5 bases). CDR3 amino acids: CATSRDLGAYEQYF. The CDR3 region has the DNA TGTGCCACCAGCAGAGATCTGGGAGCCTACGAGCAGTACTTC.